This T cell receptor (beta chain) emerged from a study of T cell responses to AZD1222 COVID-19 vaccine. Notes on the study in general: Nearly half of spike-specific TCRs reportedly target unmutated variant regions. Researchers report vaccine-associated CD4 TCRs spanning spike, with dominance at 160-218 and 743-854. Seropositive AZD1222 recipients at baseline numbered only five or six.

Profiling relied on immunoSEQ multiplex PCR, and the TCRdb table lists in-frame clones only, not all of them. This table has about 150,000 clones, more than 85% appearing once. Germline V gene lookup returns CDR1 MNHEY and CDR2 SMNVEV (reference sequence). V was cut by 0 bases and J by 5 bases, with 10 bases left in between. This CDR3 is built from 15 residues. A word on this clone: Its antigen remains unknown.

This TCR came from an adult in good health. Here the sequenced sample was peripheral blood, taken on day 0 of AZD1222 vaccination. This chain connects TRBV27 to TRBJ1-4; D is uncertain. The CDR3 reads CASSLSLRFNEKLFF. In DNA form, the CDR3 reads TGTGCCAGCAGTTTATCGCTAAGGTTCAATGAAAAACTGTTTTTT.